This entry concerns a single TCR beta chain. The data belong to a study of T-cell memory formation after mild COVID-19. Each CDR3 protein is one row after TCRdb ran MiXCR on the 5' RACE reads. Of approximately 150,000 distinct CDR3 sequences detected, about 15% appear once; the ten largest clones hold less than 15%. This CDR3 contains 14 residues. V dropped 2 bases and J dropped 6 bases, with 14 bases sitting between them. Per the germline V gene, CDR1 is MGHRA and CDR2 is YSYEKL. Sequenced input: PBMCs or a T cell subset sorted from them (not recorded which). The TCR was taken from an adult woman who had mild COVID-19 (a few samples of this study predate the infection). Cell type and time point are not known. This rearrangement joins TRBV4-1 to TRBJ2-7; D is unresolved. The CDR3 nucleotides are TGCGCCAGCAGCCAACCCCCCCTCAGCTCCGAGCAGTACTTC. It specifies CASSQPPLSSEQYF.